This T cell receptor (beta chain) comes out of a study of blood T cell repertoires in COVID-19. Per the original methods: The authors estimated nucleated cell counts from reference gene primer amplification. Some clones are missing from TCRdb's copy, which holds only in-frame ones; the method was immunoSEQ multiplex PCR. For V, J and clone size, that table is used; D and trimming come from the DNA. This sample has about 70,000 clones, with approximately 86% found just once. V shed 4 bases and J 4 bases; nucleotides not matched to a gene: 11. This CDR3 contains 16 residues. CDR1 and CDR2 from the germline V gene are SGHAT and FQNNGV.

Material: peripheral blood. The chain uses TRBV11-2 and TRBJ1-2; the match to TRBD1 covers 8 bases. The sequence derives from a human donor in a cohort sampled during active COVID-19. The DNA of the CDR3 is TGTGCCAGCAGCTCCCTCACGGGACAGGTCGGCTATGGCTACACCTTC. It specifies CASSSLTGQVGYGYTF.